One sample yielded the 18 T cell receptor beta chains listed below, sequenced in a study of blood T cell repertoires in COVID-19. The method was immunoSEQ multiplex PCR; TCRdb's version includes in-frame clones alone and lacks a portion of them. The sample lists some 300,000 clones, around 90% occurring once. Sequencing input: PBMCs or T cells enriched from blood (not recorded which). The source is a woman in her thirties who had recovered from COVID-19.

In its sample, this clone was seen a few times. The chain joins TRBV19 to TRBJ1-2; TRBD1 matches 10 bases. Germline V gives CDR1 LNHDA, CDR2 SQIVND (reference sequence). V shed 10 bases and J 2 bases; nucleotides not matched to a gene: 4. CDR3 length equals 13 residues. This chain's CDR3 is CATGGQGNYGYTF. In nucleotides, the CDR3 is TGTGCCACCGGGGGACAGGGGAACTATGGCTACACCTTC.

The chain has TRBV9 and TRBJ2-2; tentatively, D is TRBD2 (6 bases). CDR1 is SGDLS and CDR2 is YYNGEE in the germline V gene. CDR3 length equals 14 residues. V was trimmed by 4 bases and J by 4 bases, leaving 11 bases between them. This CDR3 is CASSPDGGTGELFF. CDR3 in DNA: TGTGCCAGCAGCCCGGACGGGGGCACCGGGGAGCTGTTTTTT.

The V gene is TRBV28, the J gene TRBJ1-5, with D uncertain. The CDR3 has 14 amino acids. Germline assignment: CDR1 MDHEN and CDR2 SYDVKM. The V end was cut by 3 bases, the J end by 6 bases, with 12 bases between. The CDR3 sequence: CASSFAGLGQPQHF. Here the CDR3 DNA reads TGTGCCAGCAGTTTTGCCGGGTTGGGTCAGCCCCAGCATTTT.

The gene calls are TRBV9 and TRBJ2-1, with a weak D call TRBD2 (6 bases). Germline V CDR1 and CDR2: SGDLS, YYNGEE. The CDR3 extends over 15 amino acids. Trimming stripped 0 bases from V and 7 bases from J, with 14 bases between. CDR3 region: CASSVATLRGNEQFF. The CDR3, as DNA: TGTGCCAGCAGCGTAGCTACGCTACGGGGGAATGAGCAGTTCTTC.

V and J are TRBV21-1 and TRBJ1-5; the table's D call of TRBD1 was not tested on the DNA. TRBV21-1 is a known pseudogene. This CDR3 contains 15 residues. The CDR3 DNA follows: TGTGCCAGCAGCAGCACAGGGGTAAGGAATCAGCCCCAGCATTTT. Protein sequence: CASSSTGVRNQPQHF.

The chain links TRBV10-3 to TRBJ1-5; D possibly corresponds to TRBD1 (6 bases). V lost 3 bases, J lost 5 bases, and 11 bases lay in between. This CDR3 comprises 14 residues. Germline V gives CDR1 ENHRY, CDR2 SYGVKD. This chain's CDR3 is CAISEGGRDQPQHF. The CDR3, as DNA: TGTGCCATCAGTGAAGGGGGGAGGGATCAGCCCCAGCATTTT.

The chain has TRBV5-1 and TRBJ2-5, with D maybe TRBD2 (6 bases). The germline V gene encodes CDR1 SGHRS and CDR2 YFSETQ. The CDR3 is 13 amino acids. V lost 2 bases and J 5 bases, leaving 10 bases between the germline ends. Here the CDR3 reads CASSLGEVETQYF. The CDR3 nucleotides read TGCGCCAGCAGCTTAGGGGAGGTGGAGACCCAGTACTTC.

V is TRBV20-1 and J is TRBJ1-1, with D hard to call. The CDR3 consists of 11 residues. V was shortened by 6 bases and J by 3 bases, with 8 bases between the two germline ends. Germline loops: CDR1 DFQATT, CDR2 SNEGSKA (reference sequence). CDR3 in amino acids: CSASDYTEAFF. In DNA, the CDR3 is TGCAGTGCCTCAGACTACACTGAAGCTTTCTTT.

This clone was observed a single time. The V gene is TRBV5-8, the J gene TRBJ2-5, with 10 bases matching TRBD2. With V trimmed by 3 bases and J by 2 bases, 10 bases remained unmatched. CDR1 SGHTS and CDR2 YDEGEE come from the germline V gene. The CDR3 sequence is 17 residues long. CDR3 sequence (DNA): TGTGCCAGCAGCTCTGGCAGGGCTAGCGGGGGTCAAGAGACCCAGTACTTC. Residues: CASSSGRASGGQETQYF.

This sequence joins TRBV6-5 and TRBJ1-1; TRBD1 matches at 8 bases. Germline-derived CDR1 and CDR2 are MNHEY and SVGAGI. The junction had 5 bases not matched to a gene; V was cut back by 7 bases and J by 4 bases. CDR3 length: 13 residues. CDR3 sequence reads: CASNQGAFTEAFF. CDR3 nucleotides: TGTGCCAGCAACCAGGGGGCCTTCACTGAAGCTTTCTTT.

The chain is built from TRBV5-1 and TRBJ2-1; unclear D gene. Trimming took 0 bases from V and 4 from J, leaving 11 bases between them. From germline, CDR1 is SGHRS and CDR2 YFSETQ. CDR3 size: 15 residues. CDR3 sequence: CASSLESSRYNEQFF. The CDR3 DNA follows: TGCGCCAGCAGCTTGGAAAGCTCCCGATACAATGAGCAGTTCTTC.

The chain recombines TRBV7-9 with TRBJ1-2, with 7 bases aligning to TRBD1. The germline gives CDR1 SEHNR, CDR2 FQNEAQ (reference sequence). V lost 3 bases and J lost 4; bases outside the gene matches: 5. This CDR3 is built from 14 residues. The CDR3 sequence is CASSFGQARYGYTF. The CDR3 DNA sequence: TGTGCCAGCAGCTTTGGACAGGCCCGCTATGGCTACACCTTC.

J is TRBJ2-7 and V is TRBV15; perhaps TRBD1 as D (6 bases). With 4 bases removed from V and 3 bases from J, the gap between germline ends came to 13 bases. Germline CDR1 and CDR2: LNHNV and YYDKDF (reference sequence). The CDR3 runs 14 residues. In nucleotides, the CDR3 is TGTGCCACCAGCAACCTCAGGGGCCTCTACGAGCAGTACTTC. Protein: CATSNLRGLYEQYF.

In its sample, this clone was seen once. Here the CDR3 DNA reads TGTGCCACTCACGTGACAGCGACCGAATACGAGCAGTACTTC. Translation gives CATHVTATEYEQYF. V usage is TRBV2 and J usage is TRBJ2-7; tentative D call: TRBD1 (5 bases). Trimming cost V 10 bases and J 4 bases, with 20 bases left between them. The CDR3 runs to 14 residues. Looked up from germline, CDR1 is SNHLY and CDR2 is FYNNEI.

The rearrangement uses TRBV10-3 and TRBJ1-1; 8 bases are a match to TRBD1. Germline values: CDR1 ENHRY, CDR2 SYGVKD. The length of the CDR3 is 13 residues. V was clipped by 10 bases and J by 3 bases; unmatched bases: 7. The CDR3 spells CATKVDRDTEAFF. CDR3 sequence (DNA): TGTGCCACCAAGGTGGACAGGGACACTGAAGCTTTCTTT.

The chain joins TRBV10-3 to TRBJ1-5, with D perhaps matching TRBD1 (5 bases). The germline gives CDR1 ENHRY, CDR2 SYGVKD. The germline V and J ends were trimmed by 8 bases and 5 bases, with 13 bases remaining between them. The CDR3 has 13 amino acids. The CDR3 nucleotides read TGTGCCATCGGGCAGGGAAGTTATCAGCCCCAGCATTTT. Its translation is CAIGQGSYQPQHF.

The gene calls are TRBV12-5 and TRBJ2-5; D call uncertain. The CDR3 has 15 amino acids. The V and J ends lost 1 base and 1 base respectively, with 10 bases between them. Germline CDR1 reads LGHNT; CDR2 reads FRNRAP. In DNA, the CDR3 is TGTGCTAGTGGTTTGGGCCAAAACTCCCAAGAGACCCAGTACTTC. Translating gives CASGLGQNSQETQYF.

The V call is TRBV6-1, the J call TRBJ2-7, with TRBD2 identical over 9 bases. J gave up 6 bases and V 4 bases, and 13 bases lay outside the gene matches. The CDR3 is made up of 16 amino acids. CDR1 and CDR2 from the germline V gene are MNHNS and SASEGT. CDR3 in DNA: TGTGCCAGCAGTGTTAGGACTAGCGAGCGAATCGGCGAGCAGTACTTC. Encoded protein: CASSVRTSERIGEQYF.